Sequencing of this TCR beta chain was carried out in a study of T-cell reconstitution after alpha-beta-depleted transplantation in children. About this clonotype itself: Its matching antigen is unknown.

During its preparation, the TCRbeta library received unique molecular identifiers. TCRdb reanalysed the PCR reads using MiXCR and keeps one entry per CDR3 protein. Among about 440,000 distinct CDR3 sequences, approximately 41% were seen once, and the ten largest hold roughly 27%. The ends were cut back, 5 bases at V and 0 bases at J, with 10 bases in the middle. Germline V gene data show CDR1 as SGHVS and CDR2 as FQNEAQ. The CDR3 is 14 amino acids. Points from the study as a whole: Some patients' high day-60 TCRbeta diversity was traced to surviving recipient T cells and thymic progenitors. A year had passed since transplant, and T-cell counts and diversity by then came mostly from newly produced T cells. By about two months after transplant, alpha-beta T cells reportedly arose from several hundred graft clones that had expanded.

This clonotype originated in a girl aged 2-10 years with aplastic anemia, due to receive a stem cell transplant. The rearrangement links TRBV7-8 to TRBJ1-1; the D gene is possibly TRBD1 (6 bases). Material: PBMCs, obtained before TCRalphabeta/CD19-depleted stem cell transplant. CDR3 amino acids: CASSVDRLNTEAFF. The CDR3 bases are TGTGCCAGCAGCGTCGACAGGTTGAACACTGAAGCTTTCTTT.